Listed here is a single T cell receptor beta chain. This sample stems from a study of T cell responses to AZD1222 COVID-19 vaccine. The CDR3 extends over 14 amino acids. Trimming removed 0 bases at V and 0 bases at J, with 7 bases between. In germline, CDR1 is SGHDT, CDR2 YYEEEE. Assay: immunoSEQ multiplex PCR; the TCRdb copy retains only in-frame clones and omits some. The repertoire holds about 110,000 clones, with approximately 85% as singletons. This TCR derives from an adult in good health. The sample consisted of peripheral blood, taken on day 0 of AZD1222 vaccination. V is TRBV5-6 and J is TRBJ2-7; D not certain. The CDR3 bases are TGTGCCAGCAGCTTGGATACCGACTCCTACGAGCAGTACTTC. The encoded protein is CASSLDTDSYEQYF.